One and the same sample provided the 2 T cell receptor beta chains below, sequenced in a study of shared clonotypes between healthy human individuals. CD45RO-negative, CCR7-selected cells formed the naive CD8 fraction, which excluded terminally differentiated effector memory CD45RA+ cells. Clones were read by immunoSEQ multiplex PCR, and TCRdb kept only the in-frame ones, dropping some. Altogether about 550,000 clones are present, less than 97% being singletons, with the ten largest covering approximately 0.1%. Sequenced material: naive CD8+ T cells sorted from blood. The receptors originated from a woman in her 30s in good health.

This CDR3 is CASSSRDRMSGETQYF. The CDR3 nucleotides are TGTGCCAGCAGCTCTAGGGACAGGATGAGCGGAGAGACCCAGTACTTC. J is TRBJ2-5 and V is TRBV13, with TRBD1 identical over 8 bases. Germline V gene lookup returns CDR1 PRHDT and CDR2 FYEKMQ (reference sequence). This CDR3 contains 16 residues. The V segment lost 4 bases and the J segment 4 bases; nucleotides outside the gene matches: 11.

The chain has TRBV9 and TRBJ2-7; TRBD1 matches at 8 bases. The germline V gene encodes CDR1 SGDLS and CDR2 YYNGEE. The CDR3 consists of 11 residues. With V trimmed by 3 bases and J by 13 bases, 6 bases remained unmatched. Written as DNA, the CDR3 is TGTGCCAGCAGCGGACCAGGGGGCTTATACTTC. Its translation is CASSGPGGLYF.